The T cell receptor beta chain described here comes from a study of blood T cell repertoires in COVID-19. V was clipped by 5 bases and J by 0 bases, with 11 bases between them. The CDR3 covers 14 residues. Looked up from germline, CDR1 is SGHAT and CDR2 is FQDESV (reference sequence). Assay used: immunoSEQ multiplex PCR; TCRdb lists only in-frame clones, some missing. Of some 150,000 clones in the sample, 75% to 85% were seen once. The source material was peripheral blood. The clonotype was recovered from a man aged 55 to 70 with active or convalescent COVID-19. The rearrangement links TRBV11-1 to TRBJ2-7; no reliable D call. The DNA for the CDR3 is TGTGCCAGCAGCCAAGGCGGAACCTCCTACGAGCAGTACTTC. Its protein product is CASSQGGTSYEQYF.